This TCR beta chain was sequenced during a study of blood T cell repertoires in COVID-19. Study summary: Samples taken during acute and convalescent COVID-19 were collected in the United States, Italy and Spain. PBMCs, B-cell-depleted T cells, or T cells were the source of the cDNA or gDNA that made up the material.

This clone showed up just a few times. The CDR3 covers 15 residues. Germline V lookup: CDR1 SGHAT, CDR2 FQNNGV. Trimming shortened V by 7 bases and J by 1 base, and 17 bases separated the two germline ends. Seattle enrolled patients during active infection and tracked them longitudinally. Per the authors' pipeline: Estimation of nucleated cell counts relied on the amplification of reference gene primers. Measured with immunoSEQ multiplex PCR; TCRdb has only the in-frame clones, and not every one. The V and J calls and clone size were taken over from that table, and D and trimming were inferred from the DNA. The sample shows roughly 70,000 clones, approximately 73% of them seen only once.

This clonotype was obtained from a man in his 60s with COVID-19, enrolled during active disease. Sequencing used peripheral blood. The J gene is TRBJ2-7, the V gene TRBV11-2, with D maybe TRBD1 (6 bases). CDR3 amino acids: CASTRSGVESYEQYF. CDR3 coding DNA: TGTGCCAGCACCAGATCAGGGGTAGAGTCCTACGAGCAGTACTTC.